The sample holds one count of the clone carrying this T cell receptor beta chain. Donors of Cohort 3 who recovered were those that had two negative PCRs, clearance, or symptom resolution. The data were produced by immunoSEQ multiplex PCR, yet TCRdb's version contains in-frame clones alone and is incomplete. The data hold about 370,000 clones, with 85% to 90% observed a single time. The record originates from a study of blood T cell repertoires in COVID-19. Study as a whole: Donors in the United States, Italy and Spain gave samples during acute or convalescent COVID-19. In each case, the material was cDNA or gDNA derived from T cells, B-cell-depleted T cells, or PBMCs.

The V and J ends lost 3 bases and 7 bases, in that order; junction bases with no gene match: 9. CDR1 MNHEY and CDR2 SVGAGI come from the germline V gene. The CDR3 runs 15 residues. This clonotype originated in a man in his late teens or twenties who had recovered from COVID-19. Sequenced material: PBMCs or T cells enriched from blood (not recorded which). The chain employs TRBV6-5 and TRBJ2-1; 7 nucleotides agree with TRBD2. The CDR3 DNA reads TGTGCCAGCAGTTATCGCGGGGGACTGGAGAATGAGCAGTTCTTC. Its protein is CASSYRGGLENEQFF.